The rows below give T cell receptor beta chains drawn from one sample of a study of PD-1 blockade in classical Hodgkin lymphoma. Clones were read by immunoSEQ multiplex PCR, and TCRdb kept only the in-frame ones, dropping some. The table lists 15,000 or so clones, roughly 69% of them singletons, with roughly 10% in the top ten. The source was peripheral blood mononuclear cells (PBMCs), collected at baseline. Receptors were obtained from a human donor with classical Hodgkin lymphoma. The CDR3 runs from the conserved cysteine through the conserved F or W. A D gene is named only where the DNA matches it firmly. Rows give clone size only sometimes, using once, few, many, or a class for an expanded clone.

j_call v_call clone_size cdr3_length d_call cdr3_aa cdr3_nt
TRBJ1-1 TRBV10-3 . 12 . CAISEVNTEAFF TGTGCCATCAGTGAGGTGAACACTGAAGCTTTCTTT
TRBJ2-1 TRBV18 . 12 . CASSPTLGEQFF TGTGCCAGCTCCCCGACACTCGGGGAGCAGTTCTTC
TRBJ1-6 TRBV4-2 few 16 TRBD1 CASSQESGQGGSPLHF TGTGCCAGCAGCCAAGAATCCGGACAGGGAGGTTCACCCCTCCACTTT
TRBJ1-1 TRBV19 . 13 . CATKQSMNTEAFF TGTGCCACAAAACAGAGCATGAACACTGAAGCTTTCTTT
TRBJ1-6 TRBV27 . 15 . CASSLARGRNSPLHF TGTGCCAGCAGTTTGGCACGGGGGAGGAATTCACCCCTCCACTTT
TRBJ2-7 TRBV7-9 . 11 . CASSRDYEQYF TGTGCCAGCAGTCGGGATTACGAGCAGTACTTC
TRBJ2-4 TRBV7-3 . 17 TRBD1 CASSLNGETGLSNIQYF TGTGCCAGCAGCTTAAACGGGGAGACAGGGCTTAGCAACATTCAGTACTTC
TRBJ1-5 TRBV28 . 12 . CASSLPFQPQHF TGTGCCAGCAGTCTTCCGTTTCAGCCCCAGCATTTT
TRBJ2-7 TRBV7-5 . 16 . CASSQERGGDSYEQYF TGTGCCAGCAGCCAAGAACGGGGCGGGGACTCCTACGAGCAGTACTTC
TRBJ2-3 TRBV5-4 . 16 TRBD2 CASSLAGLAGYDTQYF TGTGCCAGCAGCTTGGCCGGTCTAGCGGGATACGATACGCAGTATTTT
TRBJ1-1 TRBV7-8 . 13 . CASSLLGGTEAFF TGTGCCAGCAGCTTACTTGGGGGGACTGAAGCTTTCTTT
TRBJ2-3 TRBV11-3 . 13 . CASSSGLTDTQYF TGTGCCAGCAGTTCAGGATTGACAGATACGCAGTATTTT
TRBJ2-3 TRBV5-1 . 17 . CASSLAGSFSSTDTQYF TGCGCCAGCAGCTTGGCCGGGTCCTTCTCTAGCACAGATACGCAGTATTTT
TRBJ2-7 TRBV20-1 . 11 . CSVVGPYEQYF TGCAGTGTCGTAGGCCCCTACGAGCAGTACTTC